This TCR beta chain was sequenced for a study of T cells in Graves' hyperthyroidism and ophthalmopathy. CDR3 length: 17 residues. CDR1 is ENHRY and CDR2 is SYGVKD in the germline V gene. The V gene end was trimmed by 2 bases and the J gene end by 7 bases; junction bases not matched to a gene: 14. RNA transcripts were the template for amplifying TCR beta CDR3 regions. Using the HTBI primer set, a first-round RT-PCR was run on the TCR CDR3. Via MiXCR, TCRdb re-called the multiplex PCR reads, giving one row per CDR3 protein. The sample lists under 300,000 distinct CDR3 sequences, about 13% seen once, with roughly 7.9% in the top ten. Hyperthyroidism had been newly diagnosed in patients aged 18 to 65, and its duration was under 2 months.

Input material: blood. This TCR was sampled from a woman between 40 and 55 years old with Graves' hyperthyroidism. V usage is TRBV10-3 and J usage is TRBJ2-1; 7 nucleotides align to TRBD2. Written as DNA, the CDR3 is TGTGCCATCAGTGAGCCGGGGGAGGGCGGGAGCTTAAATGAGCAGTTCTTC. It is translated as CAISEPGEGGSLNEQFF.